These 25 T cell receptor beta chains originate from one sample sequenced in a study of blood T cell repertoires in COVID-19. Sequencing used immunoSEQ multiplex PCR; TCRdb keeps in-frame clones, though not all of them. The table shows some 120,000 clones, with approximately 86% occurring only once. Material: peripheral blood. These receptors were collected from a man aged 35 to 55 with acute or convalescent COVID-19.

Concerning this clone itself: One end of the junction fails to match germline, which may point to a read error. The V call is TRBV25-1, the J call TRBJ1-1, with 7 bases aligning to TRBD1. The CDR3 has 14 residues. Germline values: CDR1 MGHDK, CDR2 SYGVNS. The CDR3 is CASREFKGATEAFF. The CDR3 DNA sequence: TGTGCCAGCAGAGAATTTAAGGGGGCAACTGAAGCTTTCTTT.

The chain employs TRBV4-1 and TRBJ2-5; TRBD2 aligns across 11 bases. The CDR3 has 16 amino acids. CDR1 and CDR2 (germline): MGHRA, YSYEKL. The V segment lost 4 bases and the J segment 4 bases; nucleotides outside the gene matches: 8. The CDR3 region is CASSPADLAGGETQYF. CDR3 DNA sequence: TGCGCCAGCAGCCCAGCGGACCTAGCGGGAGGAGAGACCCAGTACTTC.

V is TRBV6-2 or TRBV6-3 and J is TRBJ1-6; TRBD1 might be the D (5 bases). V was pared by 0 bases and J by 7 bases, with 16 bases between. CDR3 length: 17 amino acids. Germline V gives CDR1 MNHEY, CDR2 SVGEGT. The CDR3 nucleotides read TGTGCCAGCAGTTACTCCGGGGGGTATCGGGGAAATTCACCCCTCCACTTT. Translated, it gives CASSYSGGYRGNSPLHF.

The chain combines TRBV29-1 with TRBJ2-3, with 13 bases aligning to TRBD2. V was pared by 2 bases and J by 4 bases, with 15 bases of the junction left unmatched. Germline V lookup: CDR1 SQVTM, CDR2 ANQGSEA. This CDR3 contains 19 residues. The CDR3 bases are TGCAGCGTTGAACCAGGGAAAGGACTAGCGGGAGTGGGGGCAGATACGCAGTATTTT. The encoded protein is CSVEPGKGLAGVGADTQYF.

V and J are TRBV7-2 and TRBJ2-7; D gene uncertain. Trimming pared 3 bases from V and 0 bases from J, leaving 9 bases between. Germline V lookup: CDR1 SGHTA, CDR2 FQGNSA. This CDR3 spans 14 amino acids. CDR3 protein: CASSFMGVSYEQYF. CDR3 nucleotides: TGTGCCAGCAGCTTCATGGGCGTCTCCTACGAGCAGTACTTC.

The CDR3 sequence: CASSYSGGRAEAFF. In DNA, the CDR3 is TGTGCCAGCAGCTACTCGGGGGGCAGGGCTGAAGCTTTCTTT. This chain links TRBV27 with TRBJ1-1, with D possibly matching TRBD1 (6 bases). CDR1 and CDR2 from the germline V gene are MNHEY and SMNVEV (reference sequence). The V end was cut by 6 bases, the J end by 6 bases, with 17 bases between. The length of the CDR3 is 14 residues.

This clone was counted a single time. This chain uses TRBV6-1 with TRBJ2-7, with D maybe TRBD1 (6 bases). Germline loops: CDR1 MNHNS, CDR2 SASEGT. The length of the CDR3 is 14 residues. Trimming took 2 bases from V and 2 from J, leaving 10 bases between them. The CDR3 DNA is TGTGCCAGCAGTGAAACTCGGACAGCCTACGAGCAGTACTTC. It specifies CASSETRTAYEQYF.

The chain joins TRBV30 to TRBJ1-6; 7 nucleotides match TRBD1. The germline V gene encodes CDR1 GTSNPN and CDR2 SVGIG (reference sequence). Germline trimming cut 7 bases from V and 7 bases from J; bases unmatched to any gene: 7. The CDR3 extends over 13 amino acids. The CDR3: CALARDRNSPLHF. The CDR3 DNA sequence: TGTGCCTTGGCCAGGGACAGAAATTCACCCCTCCACTTT. The whole variable domain, filled in from reference TRBV30 and TRBJ1-6, reads SQTIHQWPATLVQPVGSPLSLECTVEGTSNPNLYWYRQAAGRGLQLLFYSVGIGQISSEVPQNLSASRPQDRQFILSSKKLLLSDSGFYLCALARDRNSPLHFGNGTRLTVT.

Only one count was recorded for this clone. The rearrangement uses TRBV5-4 and TRBJ1-1, with 7 bases aligning to TRBD1. Trimming took 5 bases from V and 1 from J; bases not matched to a gene: 5. CDR3 length equals 14 residues. Germline lookup yields CDR1 SGHNT and CDR2 YYREEE (reference sequence). CDR3 sequence: CASSPDRANTEAFF. Here the CDR3 DNA reads TGTGCCAGCAGTCCAGACAGGGCGAACACTGAAGCTTTCTTT.

V and J are TRBV19 and TRBJ2-7, with 9 bases identical to TRBD2. Germline loops: CDR1 LNHDA, CDR2 SQIVND (reference sequence). V shed 2 bases, J shed 2 bases, and the junction held 10 bases outside the gene matches. This CDR3 is built from 17 residues. CDR3: CASSIRAGGGGTYEQYF. The CDR3 DNA is TGTGCCAGTAGTATAAGAGCGGGAGGAGGGGGCACCTACGAGCAGTACTTC.

The chain uses TRBV11-2 and TRBJ2-7; TRBD1 might be the D (6 bases). Germline CDR1 is SGHAT and CDR2 is FQNNGV. Trimming cost V 3 bases and J 5 bases, with 11 bases left between them. The CDR3 length is 13 residues. CDR3 sequence: CASSFTGLNEQYF. In DNA form, the CDR3 reads TGTGCCAGCAGCTTCACAGGGTTGAACGAGCAGTACTTC.

The chain links TRBV3-1 (or the pseudogene TRBV3-2) to TRBJ2-3; D is unresolved. Trimming cost V 7 bases and J 1 base, with 9 bases left between them. The germline V gene encodes CDR1 LGHDT and CDR2 YNNKEL (reference sequence). The CDR3 runs to 13 residues. CDR3 loop: CASNSWGTDTQYF. DNA for the CDR3: TGTGCCAGCAATAGCTGGGGCACAGATACGCAGTATTTT.

This sequence joins TRBV6-5 and TRBJ2-1, with 12 bases that match TRBD2. The CDR3 consists of 15 residues. V was pared by 10 bases and J by 8 bases, with 12 bases of the junction left unmatched. Germline V gene data show CDR1 as MNHEY and CDR2 as SVGAGI. The CDR3, as DNA: TGTGCCACCAAATCGACTAGCGGGAGCGGGTATGAGCAGTTCTTC. Protein: CATKSTSGSGYEQFF.

The V gene is TRBV30, the J gene TRBJ1-2, with a tentative D call TRBD1 (6 bases). The V gene lost 8 bases and the J gene lost 1 base, with 20 bases spanning the gap. Germline CDR1 and CDR2: GTSNPN and SVGIG (reference sequence). This CDR3 spans 15 amino acids. The CDR3 region has the DNA TGTGCCCGAAGCCTTCCACAGGGCCTTAACTATGGCTACACCTTC. Protein sequence: CARSLPQGLNYGYTF.

This clone was seen just once. The rearrangement links TRBV2 to TRBJ1-2; TRBD1 agrees at 10 bases. CDR3 length: 15 amino acids. The trim removed 0 bases at V and 4 bases at J, leaving 2 bases unmatched. CDR1 and CDR2 from the germline V gene are SNHLY and FYNNEI. The CDR3 region is CASSEAGTGVYGYTF. CDR3 DNA sequence: TGTGCCAGCAGTGAAGCCGGGACAGGGGTCTATGGCTACACCTTC.

The gene calls are TRBV19 and TRBJ1-1, with no clear D. The germline gives CDR1 LNHDA, CDR2 SQIVND (reference sequence). V lost 4 bases, J lost 1 base, and 13 bases lay in between. This CDR3 spans 15 amino acids. In DNA, the CDR3 is TGTGCCAGTAGTAGAGTGGCGGAGGCGAACACTGAAGCTTTCTTT. Protein product: CASSRVAEANTEAFF.

To note about this clone: One end of the junction varies from germline; a read error may be responsible. The chain recombines TRBV15 with TRBJ1-1; TRBD1 matches 8 bases. Germline CDR1 LNHNV, CDR2 YYDKDF (reference sequence). This CDR3 contains 15 residues. The DNA for the CDR3 is TGTGCCACCAGCGACAGGACAGGGCCGAACGCTGAAGCTTTCTTT. Protein sequence: CATSDRTGPNAEAFF.

The V and J genes are TRBV7-2 and TRBJ2-3; the match to TRBD2 covers 9 bases. The CDR3 loop spans 17 amino acids. Germline assignment: CDR1 SGHTA and CDR2 FQGNSA. The V gene end was trimmed by 0 bases and the J gene end by 2 bases; junction bases not matched to a gene: 6. The CDR3 spells CASSLALGGGATDTQYF. The CDR3 coding sequence is TGTGCCAGCAGCTTAGCGCTGGGCGGGGGGGCCACAGATACGCAGTATTTT.

This clone was seen a handful of times. The chain carries TRBV5-1 and TRBJ2-1; 10 bases are shared with TRBD1. CDR3 length: 15 amino acids. Germline values: CDR1 SGHRS, CDR2 YFSETQ. The junction had 5 bases not matched to a gene; V was cut back by 3 bases and J by 5 bases. DNA for the CDR3: TGCGCCAGCAGCTCCGGGACAGGGGACCACAATGAGCAGTTCTTC. Translating it yields CASSSGTGDHNEQFF.

The chain is built from TRBV5-1 and TRBJ2-5; possibly TRBD2 for D (6 bases). Germline-derived CDR1 and CDR2 are SGHRS and YFSETQ. Trimming removed 4 bases at V and 3 bases at J, with 10 bases between. The CDR3 totals 13 residues. CDR3 in amino acids: CASSGGSEETQYF. The CDR3 DNA reads as TGCGCCAGCAGCGGGGGGAGCGAAGAGACCCAGTACTTC.

This clone was picked up a small number of times. The chain carries TRBV11-3 and TRBJ2-7, with 12 nucleotides matching TRBD2. The CDR3 sequence is 13 residues long. V lost 5 bases to trimming and J lost 6 bases; unmatched junction nucleotides: 2. Germline values: CDR1 SGHNT, CDR2 YENEEA. The CDR3 DNA reads as TGTGCCAGCAGCCGGACTAGCGGGGCCGAGCAGTACTTC. Protein product: CASSRTSGAEQYF.

This rearrangement joins TRBV19 to TRBJ1-1, with a weak D call TRBD1 (5 bases). Looked up from germline, CDR1 is LNHDA and CDR2 is SQIVND (reference sequence). The CDR3 is 14 residues long. V was pared by 5 bases and J by 7 bases, with 17 bases between. The CDR3 here is CASSLTDERDEAFF. CDR3 in DNA: TGTGCCAGTAGTTTGACAGACGAAAGGGATGAAGCTTTCTTT.

This chain uses TRBV3-1 (or the pseudogene TRBV3-2) with TRBJ1-1; 8 bases fit TRBD1. V shed 2 bases and J 6 bases; nucleotides not matched to a gene: 5. This CDR3 spans 14 amino acids. CDR1 and CDR2 from the germline V gene are LGHDT and YNNKEL (reference sequence). CDR3 residues: CASSQQGAVSEAFF. The CDR3 DNA sequence: TGTGCCAGCAGCCAACAGGGGGCTGTGTCTGAAGCTTTCTTT.

The sample holds one count of this clone. V gene TRBV4-3 combines with J gene TRBJ1-2; possible D gene TRBD1, 5 bases. V shed 0 bases and J shed 7 bases, with 15 bases lying between them. CDR1 LGHNA and CDR2 YSLEER come from the germline V gene. The CDR3 length is 15 residues. CDR3 nucleotides: TGCGCCAGCAGCCAAGATCTGGGCAGGGAGGGTGGCTACACCTTC. Residues: CASSQDLGREGGYTF.

This chain joins TRBV14 and TRBJ1-2; possibly TRBD1 for D (5 bases). The CDR3 extends over 14 amino acids. Germline V lookup: CDR1 SGHDN, CDR2 FVKESK. Trimming shortened V by 0 bases and J by 4 bases, and 9 bases separated the two germline ends. The CDR3 region is CASSQDRGIYGYTF. CDR3 nucleotide sequence: TGTGCCAGCAGCCAAGATCGGGGGATCTATGGCTACACCTTC.